The 8 T cell receptor beta chains given below trace back to one sample, sequenced in a study of T cells in Graves' hyperthyroidism and ophthalmopathy. What was amplified from RNA transcripts were TCR beta CDR3 regions. With the HTBI primer set, the TCR CDR3 went through a first round of RT-PCR. TCRdb re-derived calls from the multiplex PCR reads in MiXCR, one entry per CDR3 protein. The profile covers around 700,000 distinct CDR3 sequences, with approximately 40% appearing a single time and less than 40% taken by the ten largest. The specimen sequenced was blood. These TCRs come from a middle-aged woman with Graves' hyperthyroidism.

This clonotype was found a few times. This sequence joins TRBV2 and TRBJ2-2, with TRBD2 as a possible D gene (6 bases). Germline V gene lookup returns CDR1 SNHLY and CDR2 FYNNEI. The CDR3 totals 16 residues. The germline V and J ends were trimmed by 5 bases and 0 bases, with 13 bases remaining between them. Written as DNA, the CDR3 is TGTGCCAGCAGTCCCCGACTAGGGACGAACACCGGGGAGCTGTTTTTT. Translation: CASSPRLGTNTGELFF.

The chain links TRBV29-1 to TRBJ2-1; 8 bases are a match to TRBD1. Germline V lookup: CDR1 SQVTM, CDR2 ANQGSEA. The CDR3 length is 13 residues. V trimming: 5 bases; J trimming: 7 bases; junction bases outside the gene matches: 7. CDR3 DNA: TGCAGCGTTTTAGGACAGGGTGGGAATGAGCAGTTCTTC. Encoded protein: CSVLGQGGNEQFF.

A note on this clonotype: The junction departs from the called germline gene at one end, perhaps through a read error. The gene calls are TRBV6-5 and TRBJ1-1, with D maybe TRBD1 (5 bases). The CDR3 consists of 15 residues. CDR1 is MNHEY, CDR2 SVGAGI, per germline. The CDR3 protein is CAISYLGPTNTEAFF. CDR3 DNA sequence: TGTGCCATCAGTTACCTGGGACCCACGAACACTGAAGCTTTCTTT.

The rearrangement links TRBV20-1 to TRBJ1-6; D gene uncertain. V was clipped by 3 bases and J by 9 bases, with 15 bases between them. This CDR3 region has 14 residues. Looked up from germline, CDR1 is DFQATT and CDR2 is SNEGSKA (reference sequence). The CDR3 region has the DNA TGCAGTGCTAGGGAGACGGTCTCAGGTTCACCCCTCCACTTT. Translated: CSARETVSGSPLHF.

In this sample, this clonotype turned up a few times. The V and J genes are TRBV2 and TRBJ2-5; 8 nucleotides match TRBD2. With 5 bases clipped from V and 4 bases from J, the junction kept 12 bases outside the gene matches. The length of the CDR3 is 16 residues. Germline V gene data show CDR1 as SNHLY and CDR2 as FYNNEI. CDR3 sequence: CASSPSWSGSLETQYF. The CDR3 DNA reads TGTGCCAGCAGTCCATCGTGGAGCGGGAGTTTAGAGACCCAGTACTTC.

This clonotype appeared many times. V gene TRBV6-6 combines with J gene TRBJ1-4; 9 positions agree with TRBD1. Germline lookup yields CDR1 MNHNY and CDR2 SVGAGI (reference sequence). The CDR3 loop spans 13 amino acids. V was clipped by 6 bases and J by 8 bases; unmatched bases: 4. CDR3 sequence reads: CASSRGQGEKLFF. In DNA form, the CDR3 reads TGTGCCAGCAGCCGAGGACAGGGGGAAAAACTGTTTTTT.

Concerning this clonotype: The conserved phenylalanine or tryptophan is not found at the CDR3 terminus, so this likely reflects a read error. This sequence joins TRBV2 and TRBJ2-7, with TRBD1 matching 10 bases. The CDR3 has 15 amino acids. Per the germline V gene, CDR1 is SNHLY and CDR2 is FYNNEI. Trimming took 5 bases from V and 5 from J; bases not matched to a gene: 9. This CDR3 reads CASSPGGGQGDEQYS. The CDR3 nucleotides are TGTGCCAGCAGTCCTGGTGGAGGACAGGGGGACGAGCAGTACTCC.

The V gene is TRBV19, the J gene TRBJ1-2, with 8 bases aligning to TRBD1. This CDR3 region has 14 residues. The germline gives CDR1 LNHDA, CDR2 SQIVND (reference sequence). V trimming: 6 bases; J trimming: 7 bases; junction bases outside the gene matches: 10. The CDR3 protein is CASRGGQEHPGYTF. In nucleotides, the CDR3 is TGTGCCAGTAGGGGGGGACAGGAACATCCTGGCTACACCTTC.